This TCR beta chain was sequenced in a study of cytomegalovirus exposure and HLA in healthy donors. Study at large: Approximately 180 million T cells yielded 100 million or so unique TCR beta sequences, as an earlier analysis found.

The CDR3 is 15 amino acids. Trimming left V 5 bases short and J 1 base short, with 11 bases between. Germline lookup yields CDR1 SEHNR and CDR2 FQNEAQ (reference sequence). General observations from the study: About 87% or about 30% of the time was how often most TCR beta V segments were productive, according to an earlier analysis.

For this clone: Its antigen is still unknown.

The PCR used 60 Vbeta and 13 Jbeta primers. This table comes from immunoSEQ multiplex PCR, and its TCRdb copy is limited to in-frame clones, with some not included. Seen here are about 110,000 clones, roughly 71% observed once, and the top ten hold approximately 2.6%. The sample taken for sequencing was PBMCs. The clonotype comes from a male donor in good health and CMV-seropositive. V is TRBV7-9 and J is TRBJ2-2, with D hard to call. The CDR3 spells CASSPSQKNTGELFF. CDR3 nucleotide sequence: TGTGCCAGCAGCCCCTCACAGAAGAACACCGGGGAGCTGTTTTTT.